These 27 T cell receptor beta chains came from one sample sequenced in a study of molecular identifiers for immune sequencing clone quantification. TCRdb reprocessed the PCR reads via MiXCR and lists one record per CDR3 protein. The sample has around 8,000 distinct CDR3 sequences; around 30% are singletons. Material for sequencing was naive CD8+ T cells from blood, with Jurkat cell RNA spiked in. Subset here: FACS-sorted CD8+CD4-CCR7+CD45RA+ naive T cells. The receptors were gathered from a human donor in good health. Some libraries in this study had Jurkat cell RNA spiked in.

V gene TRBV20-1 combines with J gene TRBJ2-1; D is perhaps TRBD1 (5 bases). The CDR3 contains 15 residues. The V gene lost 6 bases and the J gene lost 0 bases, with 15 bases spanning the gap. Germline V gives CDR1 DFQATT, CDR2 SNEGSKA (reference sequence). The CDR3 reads CSATGQPSSYNEQFF. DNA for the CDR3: TGCAGTGCCACAGGACAACCAAGCTCCTACAATGAGCAGTTCTTC.

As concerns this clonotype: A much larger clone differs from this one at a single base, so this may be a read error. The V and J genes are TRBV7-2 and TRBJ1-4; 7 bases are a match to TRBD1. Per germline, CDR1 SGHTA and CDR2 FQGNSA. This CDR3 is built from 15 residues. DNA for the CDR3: TGTGCCAGCAGCATAGCAGGGGGTTACAATGAAAAACTGTCTTTT. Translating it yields CASSIAGGYNEKLSF.

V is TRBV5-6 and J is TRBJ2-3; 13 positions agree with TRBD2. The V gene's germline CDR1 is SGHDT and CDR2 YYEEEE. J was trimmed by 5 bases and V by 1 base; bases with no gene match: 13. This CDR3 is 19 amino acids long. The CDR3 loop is CASSLLSGLAGDWGDTQYF. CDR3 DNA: TGTGCCAGCAGCTTGCTGTCAGGACTAGCGGGAGACTGGGGAGATACGCAGTATTTT.

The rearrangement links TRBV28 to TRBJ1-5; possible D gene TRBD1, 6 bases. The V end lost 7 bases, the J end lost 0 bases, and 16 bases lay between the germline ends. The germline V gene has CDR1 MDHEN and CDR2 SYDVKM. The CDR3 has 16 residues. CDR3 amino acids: CASKGEGRYSNQPQHF. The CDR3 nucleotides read TGTGCCAGCAAGGGGGAAGGACGGTATAGCAATCAGCCCCAGCATTTT.

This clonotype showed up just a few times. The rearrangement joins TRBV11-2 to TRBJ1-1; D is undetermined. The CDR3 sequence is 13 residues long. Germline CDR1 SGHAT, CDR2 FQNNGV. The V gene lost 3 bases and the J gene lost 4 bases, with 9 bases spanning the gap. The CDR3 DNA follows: TGTGCCAGCAGCTTGTACGGGAGCACTGAAGCTTTCTTT. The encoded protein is CASSLYGSTEAFF. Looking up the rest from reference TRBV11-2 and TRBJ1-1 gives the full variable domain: EAGVAQSPRYKIIEKRQSVAFWCNPISGHATLYWYQQILGQGPKLLIQFQNNGVVDDSQLPKDRFSAERLKGVDSTLKIQPAKLEDSAVYLCASSLYGSTEAFFGQGTRLTVV.

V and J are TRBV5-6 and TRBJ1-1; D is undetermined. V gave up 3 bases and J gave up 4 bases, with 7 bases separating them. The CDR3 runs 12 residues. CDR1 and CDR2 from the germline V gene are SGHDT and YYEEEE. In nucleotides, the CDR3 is TGTGCCAGCAGCTATTGGGGCACTGAAGCTTTCTTT. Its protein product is CASSYWGTEAFF. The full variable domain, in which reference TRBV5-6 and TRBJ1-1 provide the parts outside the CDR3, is DAGVTQSPTHLIKTRGQQVTLRCSPKSGHDTVSWYQQALGQGPQFIFQYYEEEERQRGNFPDRFSGHQFPNYSSELNVNALLLGDSALYLCASSYWGTEAFFGQGTRLTVV.

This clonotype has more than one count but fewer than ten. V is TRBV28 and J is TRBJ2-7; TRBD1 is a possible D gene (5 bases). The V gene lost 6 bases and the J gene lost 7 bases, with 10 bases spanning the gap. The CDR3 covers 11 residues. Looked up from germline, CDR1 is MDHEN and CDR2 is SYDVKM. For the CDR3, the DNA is TGTGCCAGCAGGGCAGGGTGGGAGCAGTACTTC. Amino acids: CASRAGWEQYF.

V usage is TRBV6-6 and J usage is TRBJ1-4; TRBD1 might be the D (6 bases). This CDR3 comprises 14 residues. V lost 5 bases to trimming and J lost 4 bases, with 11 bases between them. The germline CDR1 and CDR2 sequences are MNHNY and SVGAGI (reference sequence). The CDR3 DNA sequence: TGTGCCAGCAGTAATTCACAGGGTAATGAAAAACTGTTTTTT. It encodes CASSNSQGNEKLFF.

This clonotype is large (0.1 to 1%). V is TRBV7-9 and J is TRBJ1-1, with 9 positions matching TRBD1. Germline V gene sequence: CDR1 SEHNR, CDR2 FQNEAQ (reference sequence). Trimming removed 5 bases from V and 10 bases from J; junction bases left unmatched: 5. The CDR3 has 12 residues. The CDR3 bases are TGTGCCAGCAGCCTACAGGGGGCCCCAGCTTTCTTT. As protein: CASSLQGAPAFF.

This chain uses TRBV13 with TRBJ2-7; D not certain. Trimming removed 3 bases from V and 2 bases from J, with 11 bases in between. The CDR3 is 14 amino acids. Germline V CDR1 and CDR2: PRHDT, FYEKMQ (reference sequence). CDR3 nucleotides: TGTGCCAGCAGCTTTACGTTTGCGGCCTACGAGCAGTACTTC. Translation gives CASSFTFAAYEQYF.

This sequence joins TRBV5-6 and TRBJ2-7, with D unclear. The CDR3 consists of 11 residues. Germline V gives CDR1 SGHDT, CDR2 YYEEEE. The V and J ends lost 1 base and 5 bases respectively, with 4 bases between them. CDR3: CASSLPNEQYF. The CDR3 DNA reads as TGTGCCAGCAGCTTGCCGAACGAGCAGTACTTC.

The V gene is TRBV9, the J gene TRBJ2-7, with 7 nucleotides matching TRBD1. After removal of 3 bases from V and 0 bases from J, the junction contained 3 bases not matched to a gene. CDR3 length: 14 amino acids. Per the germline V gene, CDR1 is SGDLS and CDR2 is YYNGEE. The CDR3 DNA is TGTGCCAGCAGCGGCCGGGACAGCTCCTACGAGCAGTACTTC. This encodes CASSGRDSSYEQYF.

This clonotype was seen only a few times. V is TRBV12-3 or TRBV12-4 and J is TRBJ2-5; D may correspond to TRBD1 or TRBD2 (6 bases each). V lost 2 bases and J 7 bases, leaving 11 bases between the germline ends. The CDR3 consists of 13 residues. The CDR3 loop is CASSLTQGGTQYF. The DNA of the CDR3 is TGTGCCAGCAGTTTAACACAGGGAGGGACCCAGTACTTC.

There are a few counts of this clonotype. CDR3 residues: CASSLSKWTEAFF. CDR3 sequence (DNA): TGTGCCAGTAGTCTTTCCAAATGGACTGAAGCTTTCTTT. The chain combines TRBV19 with TRBJ1-1; D remains ambiguous. Germline V CDR1 and CDR2: LNHDA, SQIVND (reference sequence). V shed 5 bases and J shed 5 bases, with 12 bases lying between them. The CDR3 has 13 amino acids.

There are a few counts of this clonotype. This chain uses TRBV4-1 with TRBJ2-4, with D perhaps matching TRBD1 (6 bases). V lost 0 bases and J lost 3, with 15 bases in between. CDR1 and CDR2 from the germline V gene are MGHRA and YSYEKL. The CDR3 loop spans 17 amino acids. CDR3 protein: CASSQDWPGVVKNIQYF. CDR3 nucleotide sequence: TGCGCCAGCAGCCAAGATTGGCCAGGGGTTGTCAAAAACATTCAGTACTTC.

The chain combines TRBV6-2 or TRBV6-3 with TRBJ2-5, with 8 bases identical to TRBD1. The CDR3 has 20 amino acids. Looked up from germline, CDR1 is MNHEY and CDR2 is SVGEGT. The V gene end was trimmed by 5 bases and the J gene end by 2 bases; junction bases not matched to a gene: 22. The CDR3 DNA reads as TGTGCCAGCAGTCAGGATATAGGGACAGGCCCTCCGGCTTTACAAGAGACCCAGTACTTC. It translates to CASSQDIGTGPPALQETQYF.

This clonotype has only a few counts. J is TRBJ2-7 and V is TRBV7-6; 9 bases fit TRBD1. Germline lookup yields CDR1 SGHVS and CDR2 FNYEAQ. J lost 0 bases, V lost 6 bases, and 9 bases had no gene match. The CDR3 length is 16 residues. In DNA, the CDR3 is TGTGCCAGCAGTTACGGCCCGGGACAGGGCTCCTACGAGCAGTACTTC. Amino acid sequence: CASSYGPGQGSYEQYF. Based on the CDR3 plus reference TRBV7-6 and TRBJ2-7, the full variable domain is GAGVSQSPRYKVTKRGQDVALRCDPISGHVSLYWYRQALGQGPEFLTYFNYEAQQDKSGLPNDRFSAERPEGSISTLTIQRTEQRDSAMYRCASSYGPGQGSYEQYFGPGTRLTVT.

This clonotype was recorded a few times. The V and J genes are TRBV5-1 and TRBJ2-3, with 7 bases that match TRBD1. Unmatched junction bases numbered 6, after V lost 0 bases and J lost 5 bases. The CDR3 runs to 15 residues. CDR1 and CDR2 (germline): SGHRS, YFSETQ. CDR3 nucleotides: TGCGCCAGCAGCTTGGAGACAGGGAAATTAGATACGCAGTATTTT. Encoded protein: CASSLETGKLDTQYF. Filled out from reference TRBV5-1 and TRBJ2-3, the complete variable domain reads KAGVTQTPRYLIKTRGQQVTLSCSPISGHRSVSWYQQTPGQGLQFLFEYFSETQRNKGNFPGRFSGRQFSNSRSEMNVSTLELGDSALYLCASSLETGKLDTQYFGPGTRLTVL.

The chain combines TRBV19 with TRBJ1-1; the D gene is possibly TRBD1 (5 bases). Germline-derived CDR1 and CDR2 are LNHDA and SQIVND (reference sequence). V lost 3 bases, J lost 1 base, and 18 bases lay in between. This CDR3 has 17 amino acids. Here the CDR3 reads CASSMLPSDRKNTEAFF. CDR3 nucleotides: TGTGCCAGTAGTATGCTCCCCTCTGACAGAAAGAACACTGAAGCTTTCTTT.

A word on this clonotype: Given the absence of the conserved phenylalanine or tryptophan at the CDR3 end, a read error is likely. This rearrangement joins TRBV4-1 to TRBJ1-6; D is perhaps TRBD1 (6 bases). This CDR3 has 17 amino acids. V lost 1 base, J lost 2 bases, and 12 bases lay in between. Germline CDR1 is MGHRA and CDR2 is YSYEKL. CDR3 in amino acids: CASSQVQWDTYNSPLHI. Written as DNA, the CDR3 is TGCGCCAGCAGCCAAGTTCAGTGGGACACCTATAATTCACCCCTCCACATT.

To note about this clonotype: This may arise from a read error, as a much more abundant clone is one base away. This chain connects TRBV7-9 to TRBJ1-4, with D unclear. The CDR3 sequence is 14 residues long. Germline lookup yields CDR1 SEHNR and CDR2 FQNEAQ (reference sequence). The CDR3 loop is CASSLVATNEILFF. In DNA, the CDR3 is TGTGCCAGCAGCTTAGTCGCAACTAATGAAATACTGTTTTTT.

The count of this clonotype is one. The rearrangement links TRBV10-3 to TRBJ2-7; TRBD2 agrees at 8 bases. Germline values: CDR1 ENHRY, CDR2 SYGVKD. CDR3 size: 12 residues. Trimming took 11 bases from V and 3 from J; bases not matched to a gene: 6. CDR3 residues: CASSGGNYEQYF. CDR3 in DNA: TGTGCCTCGAGCGGGGGAAACTACGAGCAGTACTTC.

The CDR3: CASSAVPTNEKLFF. The DNA of the CDR3 is TGTGCCAGCAGCGCAGTTCCAACTAATGAAAAACTGTTTTTT. This rearrangement joins TRBV12-3 or TRBV12-4 to TRBJ1-4; D remains ambiguous. The CDR3 is 14 residues long. V lost 6 bases, J lost 0 bases, and 8 bases lay in between.

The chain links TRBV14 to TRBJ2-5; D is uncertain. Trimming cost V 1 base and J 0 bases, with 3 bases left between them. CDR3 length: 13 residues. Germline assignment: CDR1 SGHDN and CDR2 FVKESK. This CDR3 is CASSQGYQETQYF. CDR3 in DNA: TGTGCCAGCAGCCAAGGATACCAAGAGACCCAGTACTTC.

CDR3 sequence reads: CASSPYGGSADTQYF. In nucleotides, the CDR3 is TGTGCCAGTAGTCCTTATGGGGGCTCGGCAGATACGCAGTATTTT. This rearrangement joins TRBV19 to TRBJ2-3, with D tentatively TRBD1 (6 bases). The CDR3 length is 15 residues. V lost 5 bases, J lost 4 bases, and 16 bases lay in between. Germline values: CDR1 LNHDA, CDR2 SQIVND (reference sequence).

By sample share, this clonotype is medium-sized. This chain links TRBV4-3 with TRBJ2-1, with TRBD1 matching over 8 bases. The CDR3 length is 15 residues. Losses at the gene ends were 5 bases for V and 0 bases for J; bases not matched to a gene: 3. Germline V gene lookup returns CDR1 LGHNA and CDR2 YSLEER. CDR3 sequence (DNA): TGCGCCAGCAGCAGACAGGGGAGCTCCTACAATGAGCAGTTCTTC. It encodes CASSRQGSSYNEQFF.

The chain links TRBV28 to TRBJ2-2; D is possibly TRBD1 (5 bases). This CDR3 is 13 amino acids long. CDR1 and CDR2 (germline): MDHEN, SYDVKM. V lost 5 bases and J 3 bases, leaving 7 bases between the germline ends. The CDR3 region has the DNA TGTGCCAGCAGTAAACAGGACACCGGGGAGCTGTTTTTT. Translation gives CASSKQDTGELFF.